What follows are 25 T cell receptor beta chains derived from one specimen sequenced in a study of neurological immune-mediated disorders. TCRdb reprocessed the 5' RACE reads with MiXCR, giving one entry per CDR3 protein. The table has about 23,000 distinct CDR3 sequences, about 12% seen once. The sequenced sample was PBMCs. The source of these receptors is a woman aged 55 to 70 with HTLV-1-associated myelopathy (HAM/TSP).

This clonotype has ten or more counts. The V gene is TRBV5-1, the J gene TRBJ2-7; 13 nucleotides match TRBD2. The CDR3 runs to 17 residues. After removal of 0 bases from V and 6 bases from J, the junction contained 9 bases not matched to a gene. Germline V gene data show CDR1 as SGHRS and CDR2 as YFSETQ. The CDR3 region is CASSLDFRGLAGREQYF. The CDR3 nucleotides read TGCGCCAGCAGCTTGGACTTTAGGGGACTAGCGGGGCGCGAGCAGTACTTC.

The gene calls are TRBV25-1 and TRBJ2-3, with D perhaps matching TRBD1 (5 bases). V was trimmed by 1 base and J by 4 bases, leaving 12 bases between them. The CDR3 covers 15 residues. Germline loops: CDR1 MGHDK, CDR2 SYGVNS. This chain's CDR3 is CASSESHTGADTQYF. CDR3 DNA: TGTGCCAGCAGTGAATCCCATACAGGAGCAGATACGCAGTATTTT.

By its share, this clonotype is medium-sized. The chain recombines TRBV12-3 or TRBV12-4 with TRBJ1-5, with a weak D call TRBD1 (5 bases). The CDR3 sequence is 14 residues long. V gave up 4 bases and J gave up 9 bases, with 16 bases separating them. Here the CDR3 DNA reads TGTGCCAGCAGTTCGTGGCAGGGAGGGGCGCCCCAGCATTTT. Translated: CASSSWQGGAPQHF.

The sample holds many counts of this clonotype. The genes are TRBV12-3 or TRBV12-4 and TRBJ1-4; D call uncertain. This CDR3 is 13 amino acids long. V shed 0 bases and J shed 8 bases, with 7 bases lying between them. As DNA, the CDR3 is TGTGCCAGCAGTTTAGCAGGGAGGGAAAAACTGTTTTTT. Protein sequence: CASSLAGREKLFF.

In its sample, this clonotype was seen many times. The V call is TRBV6-6, the J call TRBJ2-7; 10 bases align to TRBD1. The trim removed 5 bases at V and 3 bases at J, leaving 13 bases unmatched. The CDR3 has 17 residues. CDR1 is MNHNY, CDR2 SVGAGI, per germline (reference sequence). CDR3 in amino acids: CASSRPPFGTGDYEQYF. In DNA form, the CDR3 reads TGTGCCAGCAGTAGGCCTCCTTTCGGGACAGGGGACTACGAGCAGTACTTC.

This clonotype was detected many times. The rearrangement uses TRBV14 and TRBJ2-7; 7 nucleotides align to TRBD1. This CDR3 spans 13 amino acids. From germline, CDR1 is SGHDN and CDR2 FVKESK. V was pared by 5 bases and J by 3 bases, with 4 bases of the junction left unmatched. The CDR3 spells CASSRQGVYEQYF. CDR3 sequence (DNA): TGTGCCAGCAGCAGACAGGGAGTCTACGAGCAGTACTTC.

Concerning this clonotype itself: A much larger clone sits a single nucleotide away, making a read error possible. The V call is TRBV30, the J call TRBJ1-3; D remains ambiguous. This CDR3 has 11 amino acids. Per germline, CDR1 GTSNPN and CDR2 SVGIG (reference sequence). Between the trimmed V and J ends, which lost 1 base and 9 bases, there was a span of 7 bases. The DNA of the CDR3 is TGTGCCTGGAGTGATATGACCACCATATATTTT. As protein: CAWSDMTTIYF.

The chain uses TRBV15 and TRBJ1-1; 7 bases align to TRBD1. V was clipped by 3 bases and J by 1 base; unmatched bases: 8. This CDR3 has 16 residues. Germline assignment: CDR1 LNHNV and CDR2 YYDKDF (reference sequence). The CDR3 loop reads CATSSLPGTANTEAFF. DNA for the CDR3: TGTGCCACCAGCAGCCTCCCCGGGACAGCGAACACTGAAGCTTTCTTT.

This chain links TRBV5-4 with TRBJ1-1; 8 positions match TRBD1. The CDR3 covers 13 residues. Trimming at V came to 4 bases and at J to 3 bases, leaving 2 bases not matched to a gene. Germline V gene sequence: CDR1 SGHNT, CDR2 YYREEE (reference sequence). The CDR3 nucleotides are TGTGCCAGCAGCGGGGACAGGCACACTGAAGCTTTCTTT. Protein sequence: CASSGDRHTEAFF.

This clonotype was seen ten or more times. The rearrangement joins TRBV20-1 to TRBJ1-1; no clear D gene. V lost 0 bases and J lost 1, with 21 bases in between. Germline V gene data show CDR1 as DFQATT and CDR2 as SNEGSKA (reference sequence). The CDR3 runs to 18 residues. In nucleotides, the CDR3 is TGCAGTGCTAGAGATCAGGCGGGAAAGTGGGAACAGAACACTGAAGCTTTCTTT. This sequence encodes CSARDQAGKWEQNTEAFF.

This clonotype was seen many times. V gene TRBV19 combines with J gene TRBJ1-2, with no clear D. Germline loops: CDR1 LNHDA, CDR2 SQIVND (reference sequence). The CDR3 sequence is 13 residues long. V was cut by 7 bases and J by 1 base, with 10 bases left in between. CDR3 nucleotide sequence: TGTGCCAGTACACCCACACTTAACTATGGCTACACCTTC. It translates to CASTPTLNYGYTF.

This clonotype was recorded at least ten times. The rearrangement joins TRBV27 to TRBJ2-2; D is perhaps TRBD1 or TRBD2 (5 bases each). Germline-derived CDR1 and CDR2 are MNHEY and SMNVEV (reference sequence). CDR3 length: 16 amino acids. Trimming left V 5 bases short and J 2 bases short, with 15 bases between. The CDR3 spells CASSPTTWDNTGELFF. DNA of the CDR3: TGTGCCAGCAGTCCAACAACATGGGACAACACCGGGGAGCTGTTTTTT.

This clonotype was seen at least ten times. The V and J genes are TRBV7-9 and TRBJ2-1; TRBD2 matches 12 bases. Trimming at V came to 3 bases and at J to 1 base, leaving 4 bases not matched to a gene. Germline V CDR1 and CDR2: SEHNR, FQNEAQ (reference sequence). This CDR3 is 17 amino acids long. CDR3 loop: CASSFPSGRGSYNEQFF. The CDR3 DNA sequence: TGTGCCAGCAGCTTCCCTAGCGGGAGGGGGTCCTACAATGAGCAGTTCTTC.

This clonotype was seen repeatedly, ten times or more. The CDR3 nucleotides read TGCAGTGCCGGGTACTCGAGAGCGGGGCCAGACCGGGGTACGCAGTATTTT. Encoded protein: CSAGYSRAGPDRGTQYF. V usage is TRBV20-1 and J usage is TRBJ2-3; 7 bases align to TRBD2. V was pared by 6 bases and J by 8 bases, with 23 bases of the junction left unmatched. Looked up from germline, CDR1 is DFQATT and CDR2 is SNEGSKA (reference sequence). The CDR3 spans 17 residues.

This clonotype was recorded at least ten times. The chain couples TRBV5-1 to TRBJ1-2, with a tentative D call TRBD1 (6 bases). Per germline, CDR1 SGHRS and CDR2 YFSETQ. The CDR3 has 14 amino acids. Trimming pared 4 bases from V and 2 bases from J, leaving 12 bases between. CDR3 nucleotides: TGCGCCAGCAGCCTACAGGGTGGAAACTATGGCTACACCTTC. Its protein is CASSLQGGNYGYTF.

This clonotype has ten or more counts. The chain employs TRBV5-1 and TRBJ1-1, with 8 bases matching TRBD1. Germline values: CDR1 SGHRS, CDR2 YFSETQ. The trim removed 0 bases at V and 10 bases at J, leaving 5 bases unmatched. The CDR3 contains 13 residues. In DNA, the CDR3 is TGCGCCAGCAGCTTGGCACAGGGGGAGGCAGCTTTCTTT. The encoded protein is CASSLAQGEAAFF.

This clonotype showed up many times. The genes are TRBV20-1 and TRBJ2-3; the match to TRBD2 covers 9 bases. Germline V gene data show CDR1 as DFQATT and CDR2 as SNEGSKA (reference sequence). After removal of 3 bases from V and 6 bases from J, the junction contained 7 bases not matched to a gene. The CDR3 runs 14 residues. The CDR3 here is CSARASGVLDTQYF. Here the CDR3 DNA reads TGCAGTGCTAGGGCTAGCGGGGTCCTGGATACGCAGTATTTT.

There are many counts of this clonotype. V usage is TRBV5-1 and J usage is TRBJ1-1; D is undetermined. Looked up from germline, CDR1 is SGHRS and CDR2 is YFSETQ. V lost 6 bases, J lost 4 bases, and 16 bases lay in between. CDR3 length: 14 amino acids. In DNA, the CDR3 is TGCGCCAGCACCCGTTCCTCGTGGGGCACTGAAGCTTTCTTT. The encoded protein is CASTRSSWGTEAFF.

This clonotype was counted at least ten times. V usage is TRBV5-1 and J usage is TRBJ1-2; a weak D match, TRBD1 (6 bases). CDR1 is SGHRS, CDR2 YFSETQ, per germline. This CDR3 is 12 amino acids long. Deletions cut 5 bases from V and 6 bases from J, with 11 bases between. The CDR3 DNA follows: TGCGCCAGCAGTTACCAGGGGAATGGCTACACCTTC. Protein sequence: CASSYQGNGYTF.

This clonotype was recorded at least ten times. The chain joins TRBV20-1 to TRBJ1-3; TRBD1 agrees at 8 bases. The CDR3 has 14 amino acids. The germline gives CDR1 DFQATT, CDR2 SNEGSKA (reference sequence). Trimming cost V 3 bases and J 7 bases; bases outside gene matches: 8. CDR3 sequence reads: CSASLQGAFNTIYF. CDR3 sequence (DNA): TGCAGTGCTAGTTTGCAGGGGGCATTTAACACCATATATTTT.

This clonotype came up many times. The DNA for the CDR3 is TGTGCCAGCAGCGCCGAAACAGGGGTGGACACAGATACGCAGTATTTT. It is translated as CASSAETGVDTDTQYF. J is TRBJ2-3 and V is TRBV5-6; 7 bases align to TRBD1. The CDR3 sequence is 16 residues long. Germline V CDR1 and CDR2: SGHDT, YYEEEE. With 4 bases clipped from V and 2 bases from J, the junction kept 10 bases outside the gene matches. Combining the CDR3 with reference TRBV5-6 and TRBJ2-3 gives the whole variable domain DAGVTQSPTHLIKTRGQQVTLRCSPKSGHDTVSWYQQALGQGPQFIFQYYEEEERQRGNFPDRFSGHQFPNYSSELNVNALLLGDSALYLCASSAETGVDTDTQYFGPGTRLTVL.

This clonotype was counted at least ten times. The V and J genes are TRBV6-5 and TRBJ1-6, with TRBD1 as a possible D gene (5 bases). There are 15 residues in the CDR3. V lost 4 bases, J lost 7 bases, and 14 bases lay in between. Germline V lookup: CDR1 MNHEY, CDR2 SVGAGI. CDR3 sequence: CASSLQGGGNSPLHF. The DNA of the CDR3 is TGTGCCAGCAGTTTGCAGGGCGGTGGGAATTCACCCCTCCACTTT.

This clonotype has ten or more counts. The chain carries TRBV5-1 and TRBJ2-3; D call uncertain. The ends were cut back, 0 bases at V and 3 bases at J, with 8 bases in the middle. Germline CDR1 SGHRS, CDR2 YFSETQ. This CDR3 region has 14 residues. The CDR3 nucleotides are TGCGCCAGCAGCTTGGCAGGCCCGACAGATACGCAGTATTTT. Its translation is CASSLAGPTDTQYF. Filled out from reference TRBV5-1 and TRBJ2-3, the complete variable domain reads KAGVTQTPRYLIKTRGQQVTLSCSPISGHRSVSWYQQTPGQGLQFLFEYFSETQRNKGNFPGRFSGRQFSNSRSEMNVSTLELGDSALYLCASSLAGPTDTQYFGPGTRLTVL.

This clonotype rates as medium-sized. The gene calls are TRBV6-5 and TRBJ2-2, with D perhaps TRBD1 (6 bases). This CDR3 region has 17 residues. Trimming took off 7 bases at V and 5 bases at J, with 23 bases between the two ends. The V gene's germline CDR1 is MNHEY and CDR2 SVGAGI. As DNA, the CDR3 is TGTGCCAGCACCAGGGACACCCGCCCTGGAGGAACCGGGGAGCTGTTTTTT. Protein sequence: CASTRDTRPGGTGELFF.

The gene calls are TRBV27 and TRBJ2-1; 13 positions agree with TRBD2. CDR1 is MNHEY, CDR2 SMNVEV, per germline (reference sequence). The CDR3 contains 16 residues. V dropped 5 bases and J dropped 8; count of bases not matched to a gene: 9. The DNA of the CDR3 is TGTGCCAGCAGTAAGGGAACCGGACTAGCGGGAGATGAGCAGTTCTTC. Translating gives CASSKGTGLAGDEQFF.